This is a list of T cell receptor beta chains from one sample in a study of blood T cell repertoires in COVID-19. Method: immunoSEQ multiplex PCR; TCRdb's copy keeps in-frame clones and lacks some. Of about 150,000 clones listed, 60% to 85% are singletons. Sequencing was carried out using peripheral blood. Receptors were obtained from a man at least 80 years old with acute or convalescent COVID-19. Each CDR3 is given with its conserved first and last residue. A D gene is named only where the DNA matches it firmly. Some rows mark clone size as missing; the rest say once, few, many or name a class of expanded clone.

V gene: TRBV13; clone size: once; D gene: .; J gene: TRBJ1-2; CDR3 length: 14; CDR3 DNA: TGTGCCAGCAGCTTAGATCAGGGTAACTATGGCTACACCTTC; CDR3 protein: CASSLDQGNYGYTF
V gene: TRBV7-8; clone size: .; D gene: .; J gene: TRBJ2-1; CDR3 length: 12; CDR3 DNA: TGTGCCAGCAGCCCCCACTACAATGAGCAGTTCTTC; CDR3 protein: CASSPHYNEQFF
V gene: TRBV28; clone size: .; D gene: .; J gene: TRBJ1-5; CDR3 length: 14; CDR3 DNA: TGTGCCAGCAGTTTTGCAGGGAGCAATCAGCCCCAGCATTTT; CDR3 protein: CASSFAGSNQPQHF
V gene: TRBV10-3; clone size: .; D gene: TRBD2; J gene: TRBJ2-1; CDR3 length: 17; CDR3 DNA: TGTGCCATCAGTGAGTCTGGAACTAGCGGGGGGGGGAATGAGCAGTTCTTC; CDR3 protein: CAISESGTSGGGNEQFF
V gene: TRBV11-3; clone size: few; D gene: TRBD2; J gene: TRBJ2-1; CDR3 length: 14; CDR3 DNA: TGTGCCAGCAGCAGGACTAGCGGTACGTATGAGCAGTTCTTC; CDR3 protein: CASSRTSGTYEQFF
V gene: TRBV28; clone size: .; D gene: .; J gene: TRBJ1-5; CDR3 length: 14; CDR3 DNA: TGTGCCAGCAGTTTATATACAGGTGGTCAGCCCCAGCATTTT; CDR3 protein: CASSLYTGGQPQHF
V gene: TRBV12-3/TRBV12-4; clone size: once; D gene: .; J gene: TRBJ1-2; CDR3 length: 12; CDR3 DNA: TGTGCCAGCAGTTACCCGGGCTATGGCTACACCTTC; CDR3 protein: CASSYPGYGYTF
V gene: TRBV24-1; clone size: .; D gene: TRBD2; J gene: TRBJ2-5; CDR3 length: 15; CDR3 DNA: TGTGCCACCAGTGATTCGACTAGCAGACAAGAGACCCAGTACTTC; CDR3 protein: CATSDSTSRQETQYF
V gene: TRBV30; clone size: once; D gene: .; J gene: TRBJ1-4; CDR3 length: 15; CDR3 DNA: TGTGCCTGGAGCCAAAGAGGGGCAGGAGGGGAAAAACTGTTTTTT; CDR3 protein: CAWSQRGAGGEKLFF
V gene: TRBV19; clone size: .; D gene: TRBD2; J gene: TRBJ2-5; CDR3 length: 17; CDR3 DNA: TGTGCCAGTATGTCTCGGCTAGCGGGGACCTCTCAAGAGACCCAGTACTTC; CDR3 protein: CASMSRLAGTSQETQYF
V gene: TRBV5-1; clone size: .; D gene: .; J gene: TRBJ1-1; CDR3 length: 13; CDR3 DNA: TGCGCCAGCAGCTCAGAAGTGAACACTGAAGCTTTCTTT; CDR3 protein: CASSSEVNTEAFF
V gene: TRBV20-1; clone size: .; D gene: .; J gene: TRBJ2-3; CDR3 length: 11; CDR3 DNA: TGCAGTGCATGGGCTGGGTATACGCAGTATTTT; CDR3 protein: CSAWAGYTQYF
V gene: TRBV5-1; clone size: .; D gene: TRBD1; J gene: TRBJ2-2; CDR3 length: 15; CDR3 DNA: TGCGCCAGCAGCCCAGGGGGCTCGAAAGGCGGGGAGCTGTTTTTT; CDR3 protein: CASSPGGSKGGELFF
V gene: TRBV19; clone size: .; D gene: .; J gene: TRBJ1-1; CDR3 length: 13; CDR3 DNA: TGTGCCAGTAGTGCCGGGGGTGGCACTGAAGCTTTCTTT; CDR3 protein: CASSAGGGTEAFF
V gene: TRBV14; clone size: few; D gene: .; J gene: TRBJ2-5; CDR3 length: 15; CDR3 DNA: TGTGCCAGCAGCCAAGGACAGGTGCTACAAGAGACCCAGTACTTC; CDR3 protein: CASSQGQVLQETQYF
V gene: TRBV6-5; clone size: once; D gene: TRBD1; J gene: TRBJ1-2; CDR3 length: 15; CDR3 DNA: TGTGCCAGCAGTTACACGGACAGGGGGCCTTATGGCTACACCTTC; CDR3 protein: CASSYTDRGPYGYTF
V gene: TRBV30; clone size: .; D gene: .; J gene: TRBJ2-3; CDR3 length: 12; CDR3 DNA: TGTGCCTGGAGTGTATCGGCAGGTACGCAGTATTTT; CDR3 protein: CAWSVSAGTQYF
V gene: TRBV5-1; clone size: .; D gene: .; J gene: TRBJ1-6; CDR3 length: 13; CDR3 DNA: TGCGCCAGCAGCTTGGAGGGGGTTTCACCCCTCCACTTT; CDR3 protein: CASSLEGVSPLHF
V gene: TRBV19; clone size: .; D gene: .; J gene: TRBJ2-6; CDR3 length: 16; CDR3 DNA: TGTGCCAGTAGTATAGAAGGGGGGGCTGGGGCCAACGTCCTGACTTTC; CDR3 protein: CASSIEGGAGANVLTF
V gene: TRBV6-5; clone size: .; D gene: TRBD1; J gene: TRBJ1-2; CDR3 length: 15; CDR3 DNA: TGTGCCAGCAGTCAGACCGGGACAGGAGGCTATGGCTACACCTTC; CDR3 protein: CASSQTGTGGYGYTF
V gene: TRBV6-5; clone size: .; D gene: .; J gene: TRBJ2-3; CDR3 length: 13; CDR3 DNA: TGTGCCACTCGAAGACAGGTCACAGATACGCAGTATTTT; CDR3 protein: CATRRQVTDTQYF
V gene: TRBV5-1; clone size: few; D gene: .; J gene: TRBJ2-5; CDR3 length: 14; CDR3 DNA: TGCGCCAGCAGCAGGGGCAGTTCCCAAGAGACCCAGTACTTC; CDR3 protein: CASSRGSSQETQYF
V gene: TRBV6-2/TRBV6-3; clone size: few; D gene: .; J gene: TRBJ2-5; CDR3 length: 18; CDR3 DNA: TGTGCCAGCAGTTACTCGGCAGGCGATATCCGAGTGCGAGAGACCCAGTACTTC; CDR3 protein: CASSYSAGDIRVRETQYF
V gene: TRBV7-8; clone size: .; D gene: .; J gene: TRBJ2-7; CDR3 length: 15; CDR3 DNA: TGTGCCAGCAGCCCCCGAAGAGGGATCACCTACGAGCAGTACTTC; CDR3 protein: CASSPRRGITYEQYF
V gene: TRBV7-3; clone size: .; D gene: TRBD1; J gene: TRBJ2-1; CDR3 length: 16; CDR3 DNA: TGTGCCAGCAGCTCGACACAGGGGCCGATTAACAATGAGCAGTTCTTC; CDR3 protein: CASSSTQGPINNEQFF
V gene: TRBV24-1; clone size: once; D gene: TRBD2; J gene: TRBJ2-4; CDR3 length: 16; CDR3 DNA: TGTGCCACCAGTGACGAACGTAGCGGGGGGGCCCACATTCAGTACTTC; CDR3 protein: CATSDERSGGAHIQYF
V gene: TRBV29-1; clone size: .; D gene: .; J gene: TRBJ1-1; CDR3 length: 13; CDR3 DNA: TGCAGCGTTGAACCCCTGGCAGGTACTGAAGCTTTCTTT; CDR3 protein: CSVEPLAGTEAFF
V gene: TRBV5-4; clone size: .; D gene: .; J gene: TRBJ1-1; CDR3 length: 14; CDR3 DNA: TGTGCCAGCGCCCCGGGGGGGACGAACACTGAAGCTTTCTTT; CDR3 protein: CASAPGGTNTEAFF
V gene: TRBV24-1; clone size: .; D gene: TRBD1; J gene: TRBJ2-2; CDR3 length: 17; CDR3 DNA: TGTGCCACCAGTGATTTGCGGCAGGGGGCTTACACCGGGGAGCTGTTTTTT; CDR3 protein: CATSDLRQGAYTGELFF
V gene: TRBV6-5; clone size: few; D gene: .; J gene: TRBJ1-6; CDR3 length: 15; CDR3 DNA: TGTGCCAGCAGTTATCAGGCAGCCACCCTTTCACCCCTCCACTTT; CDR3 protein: CASSYQAATLSPLHF
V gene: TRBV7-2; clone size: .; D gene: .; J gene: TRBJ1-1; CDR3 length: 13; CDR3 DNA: TGTGCCAGCAGCTTAGCGATCGGGGGTGAAGCTTTCTTT; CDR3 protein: CASSLAIGGEAFF
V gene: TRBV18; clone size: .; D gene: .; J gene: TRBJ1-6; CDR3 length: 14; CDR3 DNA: TGTGCCAGCTCACCGACAGTCCTCAATTCACCCCTCCACTTT; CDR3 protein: CASSPTVLNSPLHF
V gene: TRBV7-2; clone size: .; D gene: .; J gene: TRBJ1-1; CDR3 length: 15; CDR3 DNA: TGTGCCAGCAGCTTAGGGGAGGGACGTTACACTGAAGCTTTCTTT; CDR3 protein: CASSLGEGRYTEAFF
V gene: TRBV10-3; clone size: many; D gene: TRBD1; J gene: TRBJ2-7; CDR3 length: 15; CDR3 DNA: TGTGCCATCAGCGTGACCGGACAGGGGGCGGCCGAGCAGTACTTC; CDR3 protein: CAISVTGQGAAEQYF
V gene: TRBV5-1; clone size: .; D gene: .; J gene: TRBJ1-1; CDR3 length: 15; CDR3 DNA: TGCGCCAGCAGCTTGGGGGGCAACCGGAACACTGAAGCTTTCTTT; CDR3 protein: CASSLGGNRNTEAFF
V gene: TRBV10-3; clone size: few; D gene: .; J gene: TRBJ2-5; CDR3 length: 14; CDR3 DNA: TGTGCCATCAGTGAGAATGGGGGCGAAGAGACCCAGTACTTC; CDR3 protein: CAISENGGEETQYF
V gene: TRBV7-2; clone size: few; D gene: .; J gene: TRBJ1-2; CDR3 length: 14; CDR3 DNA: TGTGCCAGCAGCCCCAGCGGGGGCTTCTATGGCTACACCTTC; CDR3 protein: CASSPSGGFYGYTF
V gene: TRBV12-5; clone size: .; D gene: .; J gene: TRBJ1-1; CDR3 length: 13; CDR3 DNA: TGTGCTAGTGGTTCCCAGGAGGACACTGAAGCTTTCTTT; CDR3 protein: CASGSQEDTEAFF
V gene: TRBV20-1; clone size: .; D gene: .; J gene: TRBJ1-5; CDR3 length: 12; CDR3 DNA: TGCAGTGCTAGTCCCCCTAATCAGCCCCAGCATTTT; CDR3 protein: CSASPPNQPQHF
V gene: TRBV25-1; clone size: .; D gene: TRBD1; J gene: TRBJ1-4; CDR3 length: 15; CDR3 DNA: TGTGCCAGCAGTGAAGGGACAGGGGCAGATGAAAAACTGTTTTTT; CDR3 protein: CASSEGTGADEKLFF
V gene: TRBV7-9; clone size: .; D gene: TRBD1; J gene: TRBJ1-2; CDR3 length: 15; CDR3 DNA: TGTGCCAGCAGAACCGGGACAGGGGGCATTTATGGCTACACCTTC; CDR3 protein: CASRTGTGGIYGYTF
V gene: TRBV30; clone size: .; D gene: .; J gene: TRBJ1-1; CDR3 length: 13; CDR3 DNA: TGTGCCTGGAGCCTTGAAGGGGGCACTGAAGCTTTCTTT; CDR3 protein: CAWSLEGGTEAFF
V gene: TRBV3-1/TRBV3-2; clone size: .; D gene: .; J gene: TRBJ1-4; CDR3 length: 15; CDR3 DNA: TGTGCCAGCAGACCCCAGGAAAAAGCTAATGAAAAACTGTTTTTT; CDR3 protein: CASRPQEKANEKLFF
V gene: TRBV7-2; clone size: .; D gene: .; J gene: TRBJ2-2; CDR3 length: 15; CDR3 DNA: TGTGCCAGCAGCTTAGCTGGACATAACACCGGGGAGCTGTTTTTT; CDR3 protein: CASSLAGHNTGELFF
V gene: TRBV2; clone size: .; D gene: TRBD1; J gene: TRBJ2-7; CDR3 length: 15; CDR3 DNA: TGTGCCAGCAACCTGGGACAGGGGGCGAACTACGAGCAGTACTTC; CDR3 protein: CASNLGQGANYEQYF
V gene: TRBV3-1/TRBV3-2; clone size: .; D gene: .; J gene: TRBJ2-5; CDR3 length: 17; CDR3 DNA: TGTGCCAGCAGCCTAGGAGGGGGGGCCGGAGGTCAAGAGACCCAGTACTTC; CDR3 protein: CASSLGGGAGGQETQYF
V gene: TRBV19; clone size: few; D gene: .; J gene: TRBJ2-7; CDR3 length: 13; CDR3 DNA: TGTGCCAGTCGCAGGGTAAACTCCTACGAGCAGTACTTC; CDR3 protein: CASRRVNSYEQYF
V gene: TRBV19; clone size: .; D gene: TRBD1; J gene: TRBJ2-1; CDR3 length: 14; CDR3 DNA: TGTGCCAGTAGTATACGGGACAGGGACAATGAGCAGTTCTTC; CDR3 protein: CASSIRDRDNEQFF
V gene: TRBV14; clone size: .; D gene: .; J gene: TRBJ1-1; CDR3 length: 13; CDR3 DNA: TGTGCCAGCAGCCAACACGGGGGCACTGAAGCTTTCTTT; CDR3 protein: CASSQHGGTEAFF
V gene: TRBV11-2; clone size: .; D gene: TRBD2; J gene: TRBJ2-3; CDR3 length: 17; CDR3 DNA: TGTGCCAGCAGCTTAGTAGGGAGGTCGAGCGGGGCAGATACGCAGTATTTT; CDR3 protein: CASSLVGRSSGADTQYF
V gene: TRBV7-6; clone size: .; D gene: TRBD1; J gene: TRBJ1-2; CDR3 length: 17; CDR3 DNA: TGTGCCAGCAGTTCTTACCCCCCGGGACAGGGGCCGGAAGGCTACACCTTC; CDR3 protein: CASSSYPPGQGPEGYTF
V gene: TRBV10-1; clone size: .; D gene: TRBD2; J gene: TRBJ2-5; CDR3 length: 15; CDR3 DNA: TGCGCCAGCAGTGGTCAAGCGGGGTTACAAGAGACCCAGTACTTC; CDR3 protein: CASSGQAGLQETQYF
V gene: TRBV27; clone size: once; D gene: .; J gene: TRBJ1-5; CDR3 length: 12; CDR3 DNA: TGTGCCAGCAGTTTACCGGGGGGGCCCCAGCATTTT; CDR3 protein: CASSLPGGPQHF